Listed below are T cell receptor beta chains from one sample, sequenced in a study of blood T cell repertoires in COVID-19. Measured with immunoSEQ multiplex PCR; TCRdb has only the in-frame clones, and not every one. The sample shows about 300,000 clones, around 90% of them seen only once. Sequenced sample: PBMCs or T cells enriched from blood (not recorded which). The receptors derive from a woman under 30 with acute COVID-19. Each CDR3 is given with its conserved first and last residue. D genes are given only for firm matches. For some rows the clone size is stated as once, few or many, or as a class when expanded; others skip it.

d_call: TRBD2
v_call: TRBV10-3
j_call: TRBJ2-2
clone_size: NA
cdr3_nt: TGTGCCATCAGTGAAGGGACTAGCGGGACAGACACCGGGGAGCTGTTTTTT
cdr3_aa: CAISEGTSGTDTGELFF

d_call: NA
v_call: TRBV15
j_call: TRBJ1-2
clone_size: NA
cdr3_nt: TGTGCCACCAGCATAAAATCAGAGGGATTAAATGGCTACACCTTC
cdr3_aa: CATSIKSEGLNGYTF

d_call: NA
v_call: TRBV7-2
j_call: TRBJ2-7
clone_size: NA
cdr3_nt: TGTGCCAGCAGCCTAACTGGTGTCAGGGGCCACGAGCAGTACTTC
cdr3_aa: CASSLTGVRGHEQYF

d_call: NA
v_call: TRBV9
j_call: TRBJ2-7
clone_size: NA
cdr3_nt: TGTGCCAGCAGCCCGACAGCCAAAAGCTCCTACGAGCAGTACTTC
cdr3_aa: CASSPTAKSSYEQYF

d_call: NA
v_call: TRBV28
j_call: TRBJ1-1
clone_size: NA
cdr3_nt: TGTGCCAGCAGTCCCACCCTGGGGGCCCTGAACACTGAAGCTTTCTTT
cdr3_aa: CASSPTLGALNTEAFF

d_call: NA
v_call: TRBV7-9
j_call: TRBJ1-5
clone_size: NA
cdr3_nt: TGTGCCAGCAGCTTTTCAGGGGCAAGCAATCAGCCCCAGCATTTT
cdr3_aa: CASSFSGASNQPQHF

d_call: NA
v_call: TRBV6-5
j_call: TRBJ1-1
clone_size: NA
cdr3_nt: TGTGCCAGCAGTAGAAATCTAGGCGGTGAAGCTTTCTTT
cdr3_aa: CASSRNLGGEAFF

d_call: NA
v_call: TRBV19
j_call: TRBJ1-6
clone_size: NA
cdr3_nt: TGTGCCAGTAATTCGGGCAAGGGGAGGAATTCACCCCTCCACTTT
cdr3_aa: CASNSGKGRNSPLHF

d_call: NA
v_call: TRBV13
j_call: TRBJ2-7
clone_size: once
cdr3_nt: TGTGCCAGCAGCCACGGACAAGGCTCCTACGAGCAGTACTTC
cdr3_aa: CASSHGQGSYEQYF

d_call: NA
v_call: TRBV19
j_call: TRBJ2-7
clone_size: NA
cdr3_nt: TGTGCCAGTAGTAGAGACCCCAGCTCCTACGAGCAGTACTTC
cdr3_aa: CASSRDPSSYEQYF

d_call: TRBD1
v_call: TRBV28
j_call: TRBJ2-7
clone_size: NA
cdr3_nt: TGTGCCAGCAGTTTTTTGGACAGGGACGCCTACGAGCAGTACTTC
cdr3_aa: CASSFLDRDAYEQYF

d_call: NA
v_call: TRBV27
j_call: TRBJ1-1
clone_size: NA
cdr3_nt: TGTGCCAGCAGTTTACGGGGGGCTGGGAACACTGAAGCTTTCTTT
cdr3_aa: CASSLRGAGNTEAFF

d_call: NA
v_call: TRBV7-3
j_call: TRBJ1-1
clone_size: NA
cdr3_nt: TGTGCCAGCAGCTTAAAAAGAGGGACTGAAGCTTTCTTT
cdr3_aa: CASSLKRGTEAFF

d_call: TRBD1
v_call: TRBV6-5
j_call: TRBJ2-1
clone_size: NA
cdr3_nt: TGTGCCAGCAGTTACTCCCCGGGACAGGGGAACAATGAGCAGTTCTTC
cdr3_aa: CASSYSPGQGNNEQFF